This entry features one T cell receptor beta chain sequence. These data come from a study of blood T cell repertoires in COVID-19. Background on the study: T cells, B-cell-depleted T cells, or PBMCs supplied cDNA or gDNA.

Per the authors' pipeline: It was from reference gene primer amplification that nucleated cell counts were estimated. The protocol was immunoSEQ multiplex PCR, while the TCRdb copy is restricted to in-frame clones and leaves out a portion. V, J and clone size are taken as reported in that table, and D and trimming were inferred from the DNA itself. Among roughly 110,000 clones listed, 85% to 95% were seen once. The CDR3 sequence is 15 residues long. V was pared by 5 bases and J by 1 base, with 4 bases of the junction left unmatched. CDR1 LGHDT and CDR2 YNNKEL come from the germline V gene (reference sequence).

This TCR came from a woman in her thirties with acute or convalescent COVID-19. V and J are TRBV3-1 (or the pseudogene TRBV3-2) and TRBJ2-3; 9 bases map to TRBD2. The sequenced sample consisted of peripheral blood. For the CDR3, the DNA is TGTGCCAGCAGCGCGCGGACTAGCGGCACAGATACGCAGTATTTT. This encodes CASSARTSGTDTQYF.